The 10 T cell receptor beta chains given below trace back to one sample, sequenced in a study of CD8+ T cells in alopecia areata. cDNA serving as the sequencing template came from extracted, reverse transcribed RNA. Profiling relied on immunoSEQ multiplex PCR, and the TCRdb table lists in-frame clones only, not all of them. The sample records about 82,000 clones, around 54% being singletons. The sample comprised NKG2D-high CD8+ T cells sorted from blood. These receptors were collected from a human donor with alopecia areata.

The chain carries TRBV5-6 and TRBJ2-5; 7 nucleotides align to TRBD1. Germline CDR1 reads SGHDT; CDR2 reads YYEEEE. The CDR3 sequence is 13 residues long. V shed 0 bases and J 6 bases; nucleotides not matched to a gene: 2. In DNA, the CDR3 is TGTGCCAGCAGCTTGGACAGGGGAAAGACCCAGTACTTC. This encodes CASSLDRGKTQYF.

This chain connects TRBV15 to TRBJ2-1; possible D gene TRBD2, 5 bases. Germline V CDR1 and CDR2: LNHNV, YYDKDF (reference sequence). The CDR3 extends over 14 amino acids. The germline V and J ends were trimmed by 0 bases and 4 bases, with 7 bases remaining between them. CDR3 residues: CATSREAAYNEQFF. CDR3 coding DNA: TGTGCCACCAGCAGAGAAGCGGCTTACAATGAGCAGTTCTTC.

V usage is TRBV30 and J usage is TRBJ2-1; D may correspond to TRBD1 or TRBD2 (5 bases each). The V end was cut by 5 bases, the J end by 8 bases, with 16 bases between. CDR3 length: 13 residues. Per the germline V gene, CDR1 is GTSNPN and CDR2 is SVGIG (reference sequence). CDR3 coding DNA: TGTGCCTGGGAAACCGGGGCCAATTATGAGCAGTTCTTC. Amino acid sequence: CAWETGANYEQFF. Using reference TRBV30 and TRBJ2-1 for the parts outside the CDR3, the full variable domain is SQTIHQWPATLVQPVGSPLSLECTVEGTSNPNLYWYRQAAGRGLQLLFYSVGIGQISSEVPQNLSASRPQDRQFILSSKKLLLSDSGFYLCAWETGANYEQFFGPGTRLTVL.

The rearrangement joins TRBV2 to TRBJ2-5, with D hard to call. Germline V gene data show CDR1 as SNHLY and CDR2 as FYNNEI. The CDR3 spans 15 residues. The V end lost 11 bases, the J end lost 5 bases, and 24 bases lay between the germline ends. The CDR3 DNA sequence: TGTGCCGGGTTGCCGGGCCGCGCTGGGGTGGAGACCCAGTACTTC. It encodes CAGLPGRAGVETQYF.

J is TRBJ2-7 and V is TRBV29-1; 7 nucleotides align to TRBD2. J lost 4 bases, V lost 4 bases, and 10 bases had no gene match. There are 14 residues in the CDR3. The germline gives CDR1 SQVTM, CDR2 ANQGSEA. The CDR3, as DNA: TGCAGCGTTGTGGGCCCCTCCGGGGGGTACGAGCAGTACTTC. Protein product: CSVVGPSGGYEQYF.

CDR3 in amino acids: CASSYIGGLLRETQYF. In nucleotides, the CDR3 is TGTGCCAGCAGCTATATCGGAGGACTGCTGCGAGAGACCCAGTACTTC. The chain has TRBV28 and TRBJ2-5, with D tentatively TRBD2 (5 bases). CDR1 is MDHEN and CDR2 is SYDVKM in the germline V gene. Trimming shortened V by 6 bases and J by 4 bases, and 21 bases separated the two germline ends. The CDR3 totals 16 residues.

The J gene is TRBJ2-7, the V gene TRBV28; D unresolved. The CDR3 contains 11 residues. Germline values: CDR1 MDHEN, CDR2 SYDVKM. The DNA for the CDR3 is TGTACCGACCCCGGGCAGGACGAGCAGTACTTC. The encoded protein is CTDPGQDEQYF. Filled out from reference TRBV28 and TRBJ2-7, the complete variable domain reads DVKVTQSSRYLVKRTGEKVFLECVQDMDHENMFWYRQDPGLGLRLIYFSYDVKMKEKGDIPEGYSVSREKKERFSLILESASTNQTSMYLCTDPGQDEQYFGPGTRLTVT.

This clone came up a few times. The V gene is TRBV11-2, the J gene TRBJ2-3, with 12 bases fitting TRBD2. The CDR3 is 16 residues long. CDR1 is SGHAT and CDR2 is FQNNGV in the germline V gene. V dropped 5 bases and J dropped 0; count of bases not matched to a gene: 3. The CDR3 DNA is TGTGCCAGCAGCCCGGGACTAGCGGGCAGCACAGATACGCAGTATTTT. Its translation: CASSPGLAGSTDTQYF.

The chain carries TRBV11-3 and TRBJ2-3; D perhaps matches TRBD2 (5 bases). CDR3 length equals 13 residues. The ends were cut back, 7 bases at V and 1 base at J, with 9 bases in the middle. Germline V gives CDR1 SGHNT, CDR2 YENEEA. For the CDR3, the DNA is TGTGCCAGCATCCTTAGCGGCACAGATACGCAGTATTTT. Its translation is CASILSGTDTQYF.

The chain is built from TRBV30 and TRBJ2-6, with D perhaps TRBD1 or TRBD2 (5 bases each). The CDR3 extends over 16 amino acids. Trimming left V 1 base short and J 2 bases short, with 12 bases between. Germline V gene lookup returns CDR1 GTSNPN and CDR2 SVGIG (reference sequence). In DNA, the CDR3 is TGTGCCTGGAGTGCCGAAGTGGGGGCTGGGGCCAACGTCCTGACTTTC. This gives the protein CAWSAEVGAGANVLTF.